These 3 T cell receptor beta chains share one sample of origin, sequenced in a study of regulatory T cells in long-lasting Graves disease. The authors built TCR beta libraries using iRepertoire HTBI primers and Arm-PCR of CDR3 regions. From the multiplex PCR reads, TCRdb called clonotypes with MiXCR, one entry per CDR3 protein. The sample has 530,000 or so distinct CDR3 sequences, roughly a sixth seen once; the top ten hold around 12%. The sample's time point: newly diagnosed GD, antithyroid drugs for less than 3 months. RNA extracted from PBMCs served as the sequencing template. The same data also went into a second study, on T cells in Graves' hyperthyroidism and ophthalmopathy.

This sample comprised peripheral blood mononuclear cells (PBMCs), obtained at new diagnosis, from a patient treated with antithyroid drugs. All receptors derive from a man between 18 and 29 years old with Graves disease.

This clonotype was seen only a few times. The chain couples TRBV5-4 to TRBJ2-1; 11 positions match TRBD1. Germline V gene data show CDR1 as SGHNT and CDR2 as YYREEE (reference sequence). The CDR3 contains 15 residues. Trimming at V came to 0 bases and at J to 9 bases, leaving 5 bases not matched to a gene. CDR3 loop: CASSLAGQGAREQFF. The DNA for the CDR3 is TGTGCCAGCAGCTTGGCCGGACAGGGGGCACGTGAGCAGTTCTTC. Based on the CDR3 plus reference TRBV5-4 and TRBJ2-1, the full variable domain is ETGVTQSPTHLIKTRGQQVTLRCSSQSGHNTVSWYQQALGQGPQFIFQYYREEENGRGNFPPRFSGLQFPNYSSELNVNALELDDSALYLCASSLAGQGAREQFFGPGTRLTVL.

The chain carries TRBV6-1 and TRBJ2-1; 9 bases fit TRBD2. The CDR3 runs 17 residues. J gave up 7 bases and V 9 bases, and 19 bases lay outside the gene matches. Germline values: CDR1 MNHNS, CDR2 SASEGT. CDR3 sequence (DNA): TGTGCCAGTCTTCCCTCCTCCAATAGCGGGAGTACGAATGAGCAGTTCTTC. It yields the protein CASLPSSNSGSTNEQFF.

The chain carries TRBV19 and TRBJ1-1, with a weak D call TRBD1 (5 bases). This CDR3 is built from 14 residues. Germline CDR1 reads LNHDA; CDR2 reads SQIVND (reference sequence). V dropped 4 bases and J dropped 0 bases, with 9 bases sitting between them. CDR3 nucleotides: TGTGCCAGTAGTACGGGACCTATGAACACTGAAGCTTTCTTT. It translates to CASSTGPMNTEAFF.